The sequence of this T cell receptor (beta chain) was determined in a study of regulatory T cells in long-lasting Graves disease (dated by TCRdb to about 2021). For the study in its entirety: In the newly diagnosed Graves' disease group, patients had been taking antithyroid drugs for less than 3 months. TCR sequencing covered some 13 persistent and roughly 20 newly diagnosed Graves' disease patients, about 35 samples in total. This study used TCR sequencing and RNA sequencing of peripheral blood to compare persistent Graves' disease patients against newly diagnosed Graves' disease patients. The study was conducted in China and was registered as a clinical trial.

Trimming costs V 2 bases and J 3 bases, and their ends lie 7 bases apart. The CDR3, cysteine through phenylalanine, is 12 amino acids long. Left in the record is the CDR3 DNA by itself, 36 bases read in frame from the first base. The germline V gene encodes CDR1 SQVTM and CDR2 ANQGSEA. Regarding this clonotype: No antigen is known for it. Base qualities are missing; no much larger clone stands one base away.

Libraries came from multiplex PCR. The sequencer was an Illumina HiSeq 4000. iRepertoire HTBI primers and Arm-PCR amplification of CDR3 regions were used to construct TCR beta libraries. Gel purification was performed on PCR products prior to sequencing. The original methods were these. Across samples, around 58 TRBV and 13 to 15 TRBJ segments were identified and used for gene usage analysis of CDR3 amino acid clonotypes. COPE and FqMerger were used to merge the filtered high-quality paired reads into contigs. BLAST was used to align contigs to IMGT TRBV, TRBD and TRBJ reference genes, and CDR3 was defined according to IMGT. Any clonotype with a frequency above 0.1% was counted as a highly expanded clone. Repertoire diversity was measured by Shannon entropy, and V-J evenness by the Gini coefficient. A clonotype was considered public if more than one individual shared it. TCRdb itself trimmed the public reads at Q25 with fastp, ran MiXCR and retained productive beta chains. Every entry covers one CDR3 protein and lists the most common genes and DNA from its rows. The V and J calls come from TCRdb's annotation, not from the publication. This sample is represented by some 230,000 distinct CDR3 sequences; 15% to 20% of them were singletons. The ten largest clones add up to roughly a fifth of the sample.

The time point label on this specimen signifies: newly diagnosed GD, antithyroid drugs for less than 3 months. For both TCR sequencing and RNA sequencing, RNA was extracted from PBMCs using TRIzol. The diagnosis of Graves' disease followed American Thyroid Association guidelines. Recruitment of patients was carried out at an endocrinology department in Xi'an, China. From each patient, approximately 9.9 milliliters of peripheral blood was collected into an EDTA anticoagulant tube. Ficoll Paque Plus density gradient separation was used to isolate PBMCs, and no further T cell sorting was done. An Agilent 2100 Bioanalyzer and agarose gel were used to assess RNA quality, and a NanoDrop 2000 was used to measure RNA concentration. What the research found in general, with its limitations: TRBV28, TRBJ1-2 and TRBJ2-5 were preferentially used in persistent disease, while TRBV20-1 and TRBJ2-1 were favored in newly diagnosed disease. Peripheral blood alone was examined, since thyroid tissue, which constituted the primary lesion, could not be accessed. The authors acknowledged the small sample size as a limitation that may reduce accuracy. Persistent patients shared more public clonotypes among themselves (fewer than 3,000) than newly diagnosed patients did (approximately 870). Lower TCR Shannon entropy and fewer highly expanded clones were observed in persistent Graves' disease patients than in newly diagnosed patients, which suggested clonal expansion. Sequencing and analysis were restricted to the TCR beta chain.

This sample comprised peripheral blood mononuclear cells (PBMCs), obtained at new diagnosis, from a patient treated with antithyroid drugs. The receptor was derived from a female donor with Graves disease. Recombination connected TRBV29-1 to TRBJ1-2, with the D gene not clear enough to name. The CDR3 protein sequence reads: CSVEKGYYGYTF. Read as DNA, the sequence is TGCAGCGTTGAAAAGGGTTACTATGGCTACACCTTC.